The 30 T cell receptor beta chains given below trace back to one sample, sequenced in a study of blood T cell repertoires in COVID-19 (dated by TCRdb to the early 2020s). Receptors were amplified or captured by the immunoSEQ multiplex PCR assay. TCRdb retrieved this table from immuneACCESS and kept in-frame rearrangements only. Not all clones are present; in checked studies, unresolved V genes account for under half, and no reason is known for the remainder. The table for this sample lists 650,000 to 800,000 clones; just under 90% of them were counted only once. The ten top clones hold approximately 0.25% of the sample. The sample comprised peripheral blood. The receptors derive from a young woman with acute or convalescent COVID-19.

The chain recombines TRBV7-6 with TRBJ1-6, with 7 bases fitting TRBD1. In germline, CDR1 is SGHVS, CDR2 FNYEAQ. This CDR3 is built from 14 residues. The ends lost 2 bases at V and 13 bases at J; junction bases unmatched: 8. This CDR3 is CASSLNRQGAPLHF. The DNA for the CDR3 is TGTGCCAGCAGCTTAAATCGACAGGGAGCCCCCCTCCACTTT.

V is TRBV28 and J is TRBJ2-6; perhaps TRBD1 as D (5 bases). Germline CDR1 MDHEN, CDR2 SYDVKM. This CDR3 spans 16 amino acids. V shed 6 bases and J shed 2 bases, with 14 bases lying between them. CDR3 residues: CASRESIGAGANVLTF. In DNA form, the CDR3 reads TGTGCCAGCAGGGAGTCAATAGGGGCTGGGGCCAACGTCCTGACTTTC.

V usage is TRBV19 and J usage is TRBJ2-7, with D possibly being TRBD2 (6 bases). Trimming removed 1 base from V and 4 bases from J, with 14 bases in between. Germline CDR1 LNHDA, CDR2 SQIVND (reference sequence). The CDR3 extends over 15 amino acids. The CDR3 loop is CASSIVEGPGYEQYF. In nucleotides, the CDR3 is TGTGCCAGTAGTATAGTGGAGGGGCCGGGGTACGAGCAGTACTTC.

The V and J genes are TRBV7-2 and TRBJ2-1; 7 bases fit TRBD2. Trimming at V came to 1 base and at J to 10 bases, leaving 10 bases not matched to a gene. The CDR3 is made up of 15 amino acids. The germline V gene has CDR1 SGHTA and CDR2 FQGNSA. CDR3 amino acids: CASSLGDAGVEEQFF. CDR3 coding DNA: TGTGCCAGCAGCTTAGGGGACGCGGGGGTGGAGGAGCAGTTCTTC.

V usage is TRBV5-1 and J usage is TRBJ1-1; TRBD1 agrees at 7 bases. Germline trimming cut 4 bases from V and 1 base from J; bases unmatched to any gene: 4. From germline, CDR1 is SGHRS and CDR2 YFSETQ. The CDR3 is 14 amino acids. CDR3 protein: CASSEGQRNTEAFF. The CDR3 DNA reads TGCGCCAGCAGCGAGGGACAGAGGAACACTGAAGCTTTCTTT.

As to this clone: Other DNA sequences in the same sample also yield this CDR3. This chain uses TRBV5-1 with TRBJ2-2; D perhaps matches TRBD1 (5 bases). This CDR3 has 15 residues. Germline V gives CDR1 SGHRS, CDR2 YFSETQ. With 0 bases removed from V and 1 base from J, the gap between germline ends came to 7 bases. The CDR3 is CASSLGQGNTGELFF. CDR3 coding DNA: TGCGCCAGCAGCTTGGGCCAGGGGAACACCGGGGAGCTGTTTTTT.

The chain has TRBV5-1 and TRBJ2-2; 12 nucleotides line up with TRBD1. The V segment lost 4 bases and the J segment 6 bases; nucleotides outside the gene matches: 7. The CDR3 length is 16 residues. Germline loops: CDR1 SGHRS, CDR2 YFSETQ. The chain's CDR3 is CASSLPGQGAAGELFF. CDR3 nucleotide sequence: TGCGCCAGCAGCCTACCGGGACAGGGGGCCGCCGGGGAGCTGTTTTTT.

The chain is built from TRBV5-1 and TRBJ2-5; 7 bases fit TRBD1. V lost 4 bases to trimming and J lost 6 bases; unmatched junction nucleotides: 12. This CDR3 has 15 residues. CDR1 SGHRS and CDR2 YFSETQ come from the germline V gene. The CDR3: CASSESQGVVQTQYF. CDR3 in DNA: TGCGCCAGCAGCGAATCCCAGGGGGTGGTACAGACCCAGTACTTC. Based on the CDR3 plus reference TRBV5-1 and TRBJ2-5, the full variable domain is KAGVTQTPRYLIKTRGQQVTLSCSPISGHRSVSWYQQTPGQGLQFLFEYFSETQRNKGNFPGRFSGRQFSNSRSEMNVSTLELGDSALYLCASSESQGVVQTQYFGPGTRLLVL.

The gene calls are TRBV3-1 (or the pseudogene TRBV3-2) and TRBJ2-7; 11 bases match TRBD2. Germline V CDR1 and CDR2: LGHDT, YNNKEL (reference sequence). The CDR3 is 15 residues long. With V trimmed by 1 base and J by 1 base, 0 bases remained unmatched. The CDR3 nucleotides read TGTGCCAGCAGCCAAGCTAGCGGGGGGTCCTACGAGCAGTACTTC. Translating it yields CASSQASGGSYEQYF.

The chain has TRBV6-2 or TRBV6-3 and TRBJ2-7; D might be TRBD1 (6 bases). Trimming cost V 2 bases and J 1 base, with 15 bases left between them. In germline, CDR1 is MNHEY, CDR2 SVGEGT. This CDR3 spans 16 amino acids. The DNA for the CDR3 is TGTGCCAGCAGTTACCACAGACAGGTACCTTCCTACGAGCAGTACTTC. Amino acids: CASSYHRQVPSYEQYF.

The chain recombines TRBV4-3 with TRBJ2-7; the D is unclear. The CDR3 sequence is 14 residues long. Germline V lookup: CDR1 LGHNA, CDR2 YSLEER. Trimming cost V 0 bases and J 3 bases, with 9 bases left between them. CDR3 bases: TGCGCCAGCAGCCAAGAGGAGAGTAACTACGAGCAGTACTTC. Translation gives CASSQEESNYEQYF.

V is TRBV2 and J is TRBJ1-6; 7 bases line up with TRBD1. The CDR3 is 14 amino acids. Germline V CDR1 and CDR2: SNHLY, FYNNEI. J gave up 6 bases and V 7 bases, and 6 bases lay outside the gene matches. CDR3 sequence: CASTPHRGNSPLHF. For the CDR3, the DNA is TGTGCCAGCACCCCCCACAGGGGTAATTCACCCCTCCACTTT.

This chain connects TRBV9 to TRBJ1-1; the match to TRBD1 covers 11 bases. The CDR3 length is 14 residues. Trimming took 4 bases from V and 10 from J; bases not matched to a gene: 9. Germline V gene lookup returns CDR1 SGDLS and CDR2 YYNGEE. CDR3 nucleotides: TGTGCCAGCAGCCAGGACAGGGGGCTATACGGAGCTTTCTTT. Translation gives CASSQDRGLYGAFF. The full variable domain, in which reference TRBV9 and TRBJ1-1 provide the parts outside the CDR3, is DSGVTQTPKHLITATGQRVTLRCSPRSGDLSVYWYQQSLDQGLQFLIQYYNGEERAKGNILERFSAQQFPDLHSELNLSSLELGDSALYFCASSQDRGLYGAFFGQGTRLTVV.

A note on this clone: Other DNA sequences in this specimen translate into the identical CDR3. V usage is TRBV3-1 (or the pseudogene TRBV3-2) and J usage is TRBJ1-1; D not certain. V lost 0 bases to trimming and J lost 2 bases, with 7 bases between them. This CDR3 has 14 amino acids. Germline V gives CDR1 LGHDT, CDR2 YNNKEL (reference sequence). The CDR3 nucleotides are TGTGCCAGCAGCCAAGATTCGGGAAACACTGAAGCTTTCTTT. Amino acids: CASSQDSGNTEAFF.

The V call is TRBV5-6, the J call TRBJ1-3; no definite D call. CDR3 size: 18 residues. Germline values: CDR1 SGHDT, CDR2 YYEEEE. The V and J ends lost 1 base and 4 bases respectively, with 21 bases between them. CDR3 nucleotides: TGTGCCAGCAGCTTGATGGGCCTTGAGTCTTTAAAGGGAAACACCATATATTTT. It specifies CASSLMGLESLKGNTIYF.

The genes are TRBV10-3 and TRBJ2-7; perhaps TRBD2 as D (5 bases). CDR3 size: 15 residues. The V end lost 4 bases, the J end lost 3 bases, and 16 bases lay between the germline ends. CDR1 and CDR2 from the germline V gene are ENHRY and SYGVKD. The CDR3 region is CAISGYGESVYEQYF. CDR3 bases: TGTGCCATCAGTGGTTATGGGGAGTCGGTCTACGAGCAGTACTTC.

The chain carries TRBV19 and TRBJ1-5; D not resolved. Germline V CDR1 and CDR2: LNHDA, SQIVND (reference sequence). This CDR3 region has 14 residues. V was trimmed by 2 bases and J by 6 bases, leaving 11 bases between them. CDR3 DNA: TGTGCCAGTAGTATACAGGTGATGGGTCAGCCCCAGCATTTT. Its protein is CASSIQVMGQPQHF.

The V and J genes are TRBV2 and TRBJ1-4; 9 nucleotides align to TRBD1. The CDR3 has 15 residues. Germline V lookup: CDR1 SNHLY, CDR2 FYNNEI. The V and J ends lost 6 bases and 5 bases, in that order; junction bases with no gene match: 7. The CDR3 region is CASRGTGLANEKLFF. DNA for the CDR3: TGTGCCAGCAGGGGGACAGGGTTGGCCAATGAAAAACTGTTTTTT.

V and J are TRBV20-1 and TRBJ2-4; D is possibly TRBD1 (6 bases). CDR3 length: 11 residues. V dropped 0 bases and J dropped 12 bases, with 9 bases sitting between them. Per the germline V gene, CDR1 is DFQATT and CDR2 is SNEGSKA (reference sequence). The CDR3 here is CSAREGAPQYF. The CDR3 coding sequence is TGCAGTGCTAGAGAGGGGGCACCTCAGTACTTC.

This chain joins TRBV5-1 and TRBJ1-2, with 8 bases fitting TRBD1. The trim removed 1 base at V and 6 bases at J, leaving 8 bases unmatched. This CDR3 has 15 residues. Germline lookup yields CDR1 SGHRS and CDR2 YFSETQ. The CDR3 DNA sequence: TGCGCCAGCAGCTTGAGGTACAGGGGGATCGATGGCTACACCTTC. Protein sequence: CASSLRYRGIDGYTF.

The CDR3 loop reads CASSYEGRGGYGYTF. In nucleotides, the CDR3 is TGTGCCAGCAGTTACGAAGGCAGGGGCGGCTATGGCTACACCTTC. The chain has TRBV6-5 and TRBJ1-2; perhaps TRBD1 as D (6 bases). Trimming pared 2 bases from V and 4 bases from J, leaving 14 bases between. This CDR3 is 15 amino acids long. The germline gives CDR1 MNHEY, CDR2 SVGAGI.

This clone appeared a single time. CDR3 residues: CASSATGGERDEAFF. CDR3 DNA: TGTGCCAGTAGTGCCACCGGGGGGGAAAGAGATGAAGCTTTCTTT. V and J are TRBV19 and TRBJ1-1; D may be TRBD1 (5 bases). CDR3 length: 15 residues. The germline V and J ends were trimmed by 5 bases and 7 bases, with 20 bases remaining between them. The V gene's germline CDR1 is LNHDA and CDR2 SQIVND (reference sequence).

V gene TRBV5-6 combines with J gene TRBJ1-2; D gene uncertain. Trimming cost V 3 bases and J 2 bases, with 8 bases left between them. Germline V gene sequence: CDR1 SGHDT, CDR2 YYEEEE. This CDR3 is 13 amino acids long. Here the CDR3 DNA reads TGTGCCAGCAGCTCAGACATAAACTATGGCTACACCTTC. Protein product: CASSSDINYGYTF.

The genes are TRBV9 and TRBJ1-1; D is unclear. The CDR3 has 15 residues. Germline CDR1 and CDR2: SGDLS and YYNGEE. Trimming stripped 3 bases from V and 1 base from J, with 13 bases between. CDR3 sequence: CASSAPEGQNTEAFF. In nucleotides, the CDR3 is TGTGCCAGCAGCGCTCCCGAGGGCCAGAACACTGAAGCTTTCTTT. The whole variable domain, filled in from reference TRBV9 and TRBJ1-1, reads DSGVTQTPKHLITATGQRVTLRCSPRSGDLSVYWYQQSLDQGLQFLIQYYNGEERAKGNILERFSAQQFPDLHSELNLSSLELGDSALYFCASSAPEGQNTEAFFGQGTRLTVV.

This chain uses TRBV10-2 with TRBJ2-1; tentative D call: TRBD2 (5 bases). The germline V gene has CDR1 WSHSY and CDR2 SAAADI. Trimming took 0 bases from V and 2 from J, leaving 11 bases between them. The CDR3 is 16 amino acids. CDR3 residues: CASSESTGWTYNEQFF. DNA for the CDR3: TGCGCCAGCAGTGAGTCAACGGGGTGGACCTACAATGAGCAGTTCTTC.

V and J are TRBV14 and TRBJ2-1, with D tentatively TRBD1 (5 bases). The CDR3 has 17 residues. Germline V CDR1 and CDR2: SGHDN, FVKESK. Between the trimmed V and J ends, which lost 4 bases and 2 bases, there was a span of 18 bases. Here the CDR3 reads CASSPPTQGRAYNEQFF. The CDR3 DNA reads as TGTGCCAGCAGCCCTCCGACTCAGGGAAGGGCCTACAATGAGCAGTTCTTC.

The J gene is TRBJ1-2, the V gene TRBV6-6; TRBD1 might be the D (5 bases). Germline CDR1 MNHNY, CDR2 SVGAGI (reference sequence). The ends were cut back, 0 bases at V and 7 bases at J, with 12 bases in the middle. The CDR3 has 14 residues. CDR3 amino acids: CASSYSPSGFGYTF. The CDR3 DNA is TGTGCCAGCAGTTACTCCCCGTCAGGGTTTGGCTACACCTTC.

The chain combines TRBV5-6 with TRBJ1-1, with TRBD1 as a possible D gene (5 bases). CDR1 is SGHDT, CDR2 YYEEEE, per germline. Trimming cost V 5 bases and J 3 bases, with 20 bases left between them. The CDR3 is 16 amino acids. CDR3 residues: CASRLLVLGEDTEAFF. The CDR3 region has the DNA TGTGCCAGCAGGCTGCTTGTCTTGGGGGAGGACACTGAAGCTTTCTTT.

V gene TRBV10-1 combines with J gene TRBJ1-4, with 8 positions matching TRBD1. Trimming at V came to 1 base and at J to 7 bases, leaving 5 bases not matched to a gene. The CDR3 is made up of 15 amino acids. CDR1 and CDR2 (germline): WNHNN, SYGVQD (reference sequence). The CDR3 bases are TGCGCCAGCAGTGAGTGGACAGGGCGGCTTGAAAAACTGTTTTTT. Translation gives CASSEWTGRLEKLFF.

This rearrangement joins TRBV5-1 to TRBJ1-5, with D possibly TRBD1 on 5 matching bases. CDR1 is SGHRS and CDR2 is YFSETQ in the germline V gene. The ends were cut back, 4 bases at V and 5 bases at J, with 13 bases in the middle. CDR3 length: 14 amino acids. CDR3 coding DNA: TGCGCCAGCAGCCAAGGGGTAGTATATCAGCCCCAGCATTTT. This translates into CASSQGVVYQPQHF.